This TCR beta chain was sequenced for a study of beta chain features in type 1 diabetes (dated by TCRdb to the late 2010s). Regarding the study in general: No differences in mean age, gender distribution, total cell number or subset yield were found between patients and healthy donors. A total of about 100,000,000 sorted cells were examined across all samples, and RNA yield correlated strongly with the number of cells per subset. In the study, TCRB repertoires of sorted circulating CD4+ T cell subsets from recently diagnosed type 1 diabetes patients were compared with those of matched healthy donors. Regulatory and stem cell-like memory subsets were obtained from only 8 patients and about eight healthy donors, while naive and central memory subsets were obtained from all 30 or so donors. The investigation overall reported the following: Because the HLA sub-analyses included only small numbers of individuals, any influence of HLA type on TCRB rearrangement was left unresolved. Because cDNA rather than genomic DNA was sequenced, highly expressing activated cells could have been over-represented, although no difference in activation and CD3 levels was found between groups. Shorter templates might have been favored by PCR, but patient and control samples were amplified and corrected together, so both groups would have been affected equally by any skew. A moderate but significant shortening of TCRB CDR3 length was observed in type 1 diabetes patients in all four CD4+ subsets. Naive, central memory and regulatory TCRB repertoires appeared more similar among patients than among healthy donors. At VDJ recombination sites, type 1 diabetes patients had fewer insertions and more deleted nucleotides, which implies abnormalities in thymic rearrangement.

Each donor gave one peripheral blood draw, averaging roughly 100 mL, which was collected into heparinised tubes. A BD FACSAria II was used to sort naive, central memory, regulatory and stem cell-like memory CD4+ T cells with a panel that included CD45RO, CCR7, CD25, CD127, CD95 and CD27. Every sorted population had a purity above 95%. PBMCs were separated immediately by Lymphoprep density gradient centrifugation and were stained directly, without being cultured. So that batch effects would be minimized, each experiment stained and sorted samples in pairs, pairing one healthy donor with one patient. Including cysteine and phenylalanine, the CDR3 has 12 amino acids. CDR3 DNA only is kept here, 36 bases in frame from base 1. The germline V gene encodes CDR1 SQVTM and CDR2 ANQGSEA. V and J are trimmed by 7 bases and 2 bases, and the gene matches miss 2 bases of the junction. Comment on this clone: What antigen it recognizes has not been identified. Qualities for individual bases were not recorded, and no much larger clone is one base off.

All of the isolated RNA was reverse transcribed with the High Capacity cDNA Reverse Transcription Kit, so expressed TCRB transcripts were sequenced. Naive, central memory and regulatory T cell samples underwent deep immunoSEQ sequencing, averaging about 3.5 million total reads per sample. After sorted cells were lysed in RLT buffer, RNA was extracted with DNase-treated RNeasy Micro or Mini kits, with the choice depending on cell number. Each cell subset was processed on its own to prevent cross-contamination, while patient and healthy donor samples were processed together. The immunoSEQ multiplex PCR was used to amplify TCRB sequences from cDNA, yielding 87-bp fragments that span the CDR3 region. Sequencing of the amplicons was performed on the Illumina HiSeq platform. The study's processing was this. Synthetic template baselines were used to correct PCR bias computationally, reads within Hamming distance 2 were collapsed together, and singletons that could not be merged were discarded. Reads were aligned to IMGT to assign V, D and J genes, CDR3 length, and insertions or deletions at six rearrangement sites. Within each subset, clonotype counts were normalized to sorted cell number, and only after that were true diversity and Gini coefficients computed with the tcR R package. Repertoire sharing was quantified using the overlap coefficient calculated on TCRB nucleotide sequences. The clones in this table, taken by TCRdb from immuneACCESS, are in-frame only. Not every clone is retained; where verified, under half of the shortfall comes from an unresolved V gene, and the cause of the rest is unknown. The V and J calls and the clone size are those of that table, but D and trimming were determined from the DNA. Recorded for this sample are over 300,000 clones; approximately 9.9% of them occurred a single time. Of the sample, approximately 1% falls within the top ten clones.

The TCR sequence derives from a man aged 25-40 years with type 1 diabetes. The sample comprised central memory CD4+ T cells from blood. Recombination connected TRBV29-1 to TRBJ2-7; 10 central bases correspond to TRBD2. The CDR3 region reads CSGGTSAYEQYF. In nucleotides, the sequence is TGCAGCGGGGGGACTAGCGCCTACGAGCAGTACTTC.